Below, 21 T cell receptor beta chains from the same sample are listed, as sequenced in a study of blood T cells in healthy people across ages. A second PCR, run for roughly 7 to 12 cycles, used a sample-barcoded 5' primer plus a J-beta primer mix. MiXCR was run by TCRdb on the 5' RACE reads, yielding one entry per CDR3 protein. The profile shows 700,000 to 850,000 distinct CDR3 sequences, around 36% of them singletons. Sequenced: blood. Receptors originate from a man younger than 30 in good health.

V and J are TRBV9 and TRBJ1-1; 9 bases match TRBD1. The germline V gene has CDR1 SGDLS and CDR2 YYNGEE. The CDR3 has 15 residues. Germline trimming cut 4 bases from V and 3 bases from J; bases unmatched to any gene: 7. This CDR3 reads CASSPSRDRDTEAFF. In DNA form, the CDR3 reads TGTGCCAGCAGCCCCAGCCGGGACAGGGACACTGAAGCTTTCTTT.

V usage is TRBV5-1 and J usage is TRBJ2-2; perhaps TRBD1 as D (5 bases). Germline CDR1 SGHRS, CDR2 YFSETQ. The CDR3 is 17 amino acids. V lost 7 bases and J lost 1, with 20 bases in between. The CDR3 spells CASAPEPGQVNTGELFF. The CDR3 bases are TGCGCCAGCGCCCCGGAGCCAGGGCAAGTGAACACCGGGGAGCTGTTTTTT.

This clonotype showed up many times. The gene calls are TRBV12-3 or TRBV12-4 and TRBJ1-2; D gene ambiguous. This CDR3 has 13 amino acids. V lost 6 bases, J lost 8 bases, and 16 bases lay in between. The CDR3 spells CASSRQLSRGYTF. The CDR3 DNA is TGTGCCAGCAGCCGCCAACTCTCGCGCGGCTACACCTTC.

This chain links TRBV6-5 with TRBJ2-2, with a weak D call TRBD1 (5 bases). Per germline, CDR1 MNHEY and CDR2 SVGAGI. The CDR3 runs 14 residues. V gave up 4 bases and J gave up 3 bases, with 9 bases separating them. The CDR3, as DNA: TGTGCCAGCAGTTGGAGACAGTACACCGGGGAGCTGTTTTTT. Its protein is CASSWRQYTGELFF.

This clonotype was observed a handful of times. This chain uses TRBV10-3 with TRBJ1-6; D remains unclear. CDR3 size: 14 residues. The V gene's germline CDR1 is ENHRY and CDR2 SYGVKD. V lost 3 bases and J lost 7, with 10 bases in between. The CDR3 DNA reads TGTGCCATCAGTGAAGGGCACGTCAATTCACCCCTCCACTTT. Amino acids: CAISEGHVNSPLHF.

The chain carries TRBV4-1 and TRBJ2-1; a weak D match, TRBD2 (6 bases). CDR1 MGHRA and CDR2 YSYEKL come from the germline V gene. V was clipped by 0 bases and J by 8 bases, with 29 bases between them. This CDR3 region has 20 residues. The CDR3 DNA reads TGCGCCAGCAGCCAAGATGGAGGGCAGGCCGGAGGGTCTACGGGCGATGAGCAGTTCTTC. It codes for CASSQDGGQAGGSTGDEQFF.

This clonotype was detected once. The V and J genes are TRBV7-2 and TRBJ2-1; D might be TRBD2 (6 bases). Trimming took off 5 bases at V and 13 bases at J, with 21 bases between the two ends. The CDR3 consists of 14 residues. The germline CDR1 and CDR2 sequences are SGHTA and FQGNSA. As DNA, the CDR3 is TGTGCCAGCAGCCCCGGGGAGGCCCAAGAGACCCAGTTCTTC. This gives the protein CASSPGEAQETQFF.

This clonotype was seen a handful of times. This rearrangement joins TRBV20-1 to TRBJ1-2; 7 bases are shared with TRBD1. V gave up 5 bases and J gave up 8 bases; unmatched junction bases: 11. This CDR3 has 13 amino acids. Germline CDR1 is DFQATT and CDR2 is SNEGSKA (reference sequence). The CDR3 region is CSADHPGQRGYTF. CDR3 DNA sequence: TGCAGTGCTGACCATCCGGGACAGAGGGGCTACACCTTC.

This clonotype appeared a few times. The chain couples TRBV4-2 to TRBJ2-2; 9 bases are a match to TRBD2. The CDR3 spans 17 residues. The V gene end was trimmed by 0 bases and the J gene end by 7 bases; junction bases not matched to a gene: 9. CDR1 is LGHNA and CDR2 is YNFKEQ in the germline V gene. The CDR3 nucleotides read TGTGCCAGCAGCCAAGAGGGCGGGGGGGCCCGGAGCGGGGAGCTGTTTTTT. Amino acid sequence: CASSQEGGGARSGELFF.

Turning to this clonotype: A much larger clone differs from this one at a single base, so this may be a read error. The chain has TRBV5-1 and TRBJ2-5, with 7 nucleotides matching TRBD2. The V gene's germline CDR1 is SGHRS and CDR2 YFSETQ. The J segment lost 5 bases and the V segment lost 7 bases, leaving 17 bases of the junction unmatched. This CDR3 contains 16 residues. The CDR3 region has the DNA TGCGCCAGCGGCCCCGGACTAGGATTGTCGTCGGAGACCCAGTACTTC. Its translation is CASGPGLGLSSETQYF.

This clonotype was seen repeatedly, ten times or more. The V and J genes are TRBV7-8 and TRBJ2-3; tentative D call: TRBD2 (5 bases). Looked up from germline, CDR1 is SGHVS and CDR2 is FQNEAQ. Trimming left V 2 bases short and J 4 bases short, with 10 bases between. CDR3 size: 14 residues. CDR3 sequence: CASSLMGRSDTQYF. In DNA, the CDR3 is TGTGCCAGCAGCTTAATGGGGAGATCAGATACGCAGTATTTT.

This clonotype appeared a few times. The genes are TRBV15 and TRBJ1-2, with no clear D. Germline assignment: CDR1 LNHNV and CDR2 YYDKDF (reference sequence). Trimming removed 8 bases at V and 4 bases at J, with 17 bases between. There are 14 residues in the CDR3. CDR3 bases: TGTGCCACCTCCTCACGCGGCAGTCCCTATGGCTACACCTTC. Amino acid sequence: CATSSRGSPYGYTF.

There are a few counts of this clonotype. The chain is built from TRBV7-2 and TRBJ2-3; 7 nucleotides agree with TRBD2. Per the germline V gene, CDR1 is SGHTA and CDR2 is FQGNSA. The CDR3 runs 16 residues. V gave up 6 bases and J gave up 0 bases; unmatched junction bases: 9. CDR3: CASSSGGVTSTDTQYF. CDR3 sequence (DNA): TGTGCCAGCAGTTCTGGGGGGGTGACTAGCACAGATACGCAGTATTTT.

This rearrangement joins TRBV2 to TRBJ1-1, with D possibly TRBD1 on 6 matching bases. The V end lost 2 bases, the J end lost 0 bases, and 16 bases lay between the germline ends. CDR3 length: 17 residues. Germline loops: CDR1 SNHLY, CDR2 FYNNEI. Here the CDR3 reads CASSEHQSGHLNTEAFF. The CDR3 region has the DNA TGTGCCAGCAGTGAACATCAGTCGGGACACTTGAACACTGAAGCTTTCTTT.

As for this clonotype: The junction departs from germline at one end; a sequencing error may be responsible. V usage is TRBV27 and J usage is TRBJ2-3, with D perhaps TRBD2 (6 bases). The CDR3 has 16 residues. CDR1 and CDR2 (germline): MNHEY, SMNVEV (reference sequence). CDR3 loop: CASSPRDSGVSDTQYF. The CDR3 region has the DNA TGCGCCAGCAGTCCGCGGGACTCCGGGGTTTCAGATACGCAGTATTTT.

The V call is TRBV12-3 or TRBV12-4, the J call TRBJ1-5; D remains ambiguous. V lost 6 bases and J lost 7, with 10 bases in between. This CDR3 is 12 amino acids long. CDR3 coding DNA: TGTGCCAGCAGCCCGTCGTCGCAGCCCCAGCATTTT. Amino acids: CASSPSSQPQHF.

The chain links TRBV20-1 to TRBJ2-7, with 10 positions matching TRBD1. CDR3 length: 14 amino acids. Germline lookup yields CDR1 DFQATT and CDR2 SNEGSKA (reference sequence). With 5 bases clipped from V and 2 bases from J, the junction kept 6 bases outside the gene matches. CDR3 DNA sequence: TGCAGTGCTTGGGACAGGGGACACCCCTACGAGCAGTACTTC. It translates to CSAWDRGHPYEQYF.

The CDR3 region has the DNA TGCGCCAGCAGCCAAGGAGGGGAACGAGGTTTGGCCAAAAACATTCAGTACTTC. Translation gives CASSQGGERGLAKNIQYF. The chain couples TRBV4-1 to TRBJ2-4, with D possibly being TRBD1 or TRBD2 (5 bases each). This CDR3 is built from 18 residues. Trimming removed 1 base from V and 1 base from J, with 17 bases in between. The germline V gene has CDR1 MGHRA and CDR2 YSYEKL.

This clonotype was seen a handful of times. CDR3: CASRSGQGEQETQYF. The CDR3 DNA sequence: TGTGCCAGCAGGTCGGGACAGGGCGAACAAGAGACCCAGTACTTC. The J gene is TRBJ2-5, the V gene TRBV21-1; the DNA was not used to check the table's D call, TRBD1. TRBV21-1 corresponds to a pseudogene. This CDR3 has 15 amino acids.

This clonotype turned up a few times. The chain has TRBV12-3 or TRBV12-4 and TRBJ2-4, with D possibly being TRBD1 (5 bases). CDR3 length equals 14 residues. Trimming removed 7 bases from V and 2 bases from J, with 12 bases in between. The CDR3 is CASTRAGSKNIQYF. The CDR3, as DNA: TGTGCCAGCACCCGAGCAGGGTCCAAAAACATTCAGTACTTC.

In its sample, this clonotype was seen a few times. J is TRBJ1-4 and V is TRBV15; TRBD1 might be the D (6 bases). The CDR3 consists of 15 residues. Germline assignment: CDR1 LNHNV and CDR2 YYDKDF (reference sequence). The V gene lost 0 bases and the J gene lost 4 bases, with 9 bases spanning the gap. CDR3: CATSREDRNNEKLFF. CDR3 nucleotide sequence: TGTGCCACCAGCAGAGAGGACAGAAATAATGAAAAACTGTTTTTT.